These 10 T cell receptor beta chains originate from one sample sequenced in a study of T cell responses to AZD1222 COVID-19 vaccine. Measured with immunoSEQ multiplex PCR; TCRdb has only the in-frame clones, and not every one. Of some 150,000 clones listed, approximately 93% are singletons. Here the sequenced sample was peripheral blood, taken on day 0 of MenACWY control vaccination. These receptors all stem from an adult in good health.

The chain combines TRBV19 with TRBJ1-5; D uncertain. Per the germline V gene, CDR1 is LNHDA and CDR2 is SQIVND (reference sequence). V was trimmed by 7 bases and J by 3 bases, leaving 13 bases between them. This CDR3 is built from 14 residues. As DNA, the CDR3 is TGTGCCAGTACCGGGGTTACTAACAATCAGCCCCAGCATTTT. Translating gives CASTGVTNNQPQHF.

The chain couples TRBV7-9 to TRBJ1-4; the match to TRBD1 covers 9 bases. Germline values: CDR1 SEHNR, CDR2 FQNEAQ (reference sequence). CDR3 size: 15 residues. The ends lost 5 bases at V and 8 bases at J; junction bases unmatched: 9. CDR3 sequence reads: CASSQGDRVGEKLFF. The CDR3 DNA sequence: TGTGCCAGCAGCCAGGGGGACAGGGTTGGGGAAAAACTGTTTTTT.

The genes are TRBV27 and TRBJ2-6; the D gene could be TRBD1 or TRBD2 (6 bases each). V was clipped by 6 bases and J by 0 bases, with 15 bases between them. The CDR3 spans 17 residues. CDR1 is MNHEY, CDR2 SMNVEV, per germline (reference sequence). The CDR3 bases are TGTGCCAGCAGCCGAAGAGGGGGAGGCTCTGGGGCCAACGTCCTGACTTTC. Residues: CASSRRGGGSGANVLTF. Based on the CDR3 plus reference TRBV27 and TRBJ2-6, the full variable domain is EAQVTQNPRYLITVTGKKLTVTCSQNMNHEYMSWYRQDPGLGLRQIYYSMNVEVTDKGDVPEGYKVSRKEKRNFPLILESPSPNQTSLYFCASSRRGGGSGANVLTFGAGSRLTVL.

The J gene is TRBJ1-2, the V gene TRBV10-3; possible D gene TRBD1, 5 bases. The CDR3 runs 14 residues. The germline V gene has CDR1 ENHRY and CDR2 SYGVKD. Deletions cut 5 bases from V and 3 bases from J, with 13 bases between. The CDR3 DNA reads as TGTGCCATCAGTCCCGGGGCAAGGGACTATGGCTACACCTTC. It yields the protein CAISPGARDYGYTF.

V usage is TRBV5-1 and J usage is TRBJ2-1; maybe TRBD1 (8 bases). In germline, CDR1 is SGHRS, CDR2 YFSETQ. Trimming took off 2 bases at V and 7 bases at J, with 16 bases between the two ends. This CDR3 is built from 15 residues. The CDR3 loop is CASSFGQGGRNEQFF. CDR3 coding DNA: TGCGCCAGCAGCTTCGGACAGGGAGGGAGGAATGAGCAGTTCTTC. The full variable domain, rest sourced from reference TRBV5-1 and TRBJ2-1, is KAGVTQTPRYLIKTRGQQVTLSCSPISGHRSVSWYQQTPGQGLQFLFEYFSETQRNKGNFPGRFSGRQFSNSRSEMNVSTLELGDSALYLCASSFGQGGRNEQFFGPGTRLTVL.

This clone was recorded once. This chain uses TRBV2 with TRBJ1-1, with a tentative D call TRBD1 (6 bases). Trimming pared 8 bases from V and 2 bases from J, leaving 15 bases between. Germline V gene lookup returns CDR1 SNHLY and CDR2 FYNNEI. The CDR3 is 14 residues long. The CDR3 nucleotides are TGTGCCAGCGGCTTACAGGGCTCAAACACTGAAGCTTTCTTT. Amino acid sequence: CASGLQGSNTEAFF. Variable domain in full (rest from reference TRBV2 and TRBJ1-1): EPEVTQTPSHQVTQMGQEVILRCVPISNHLYFYWYRQILGQKVEFLVSFYNNEISEKSEIFDDQFSVERPDGSNFTLKIRSTKLEDSAMYFCASGLQGSNTEAFFGQGTRLTVV.

The V and J genes are TRBV2 and TRBJ1-5, with a tentative D call TRBD1 (5 bases). V shed 3 bases and J shed 3 bases, with 12 bases lying between them. This CDR3 comprises 15 residues. Germline V gene sequence: CDR1 SNHLY, CDR2 FYNNEI. This chain's CDR3 is CASSEGLLFNQPQHF. The DNA for the CDR3 is TGTGCCAGCAGTGAGGGACTCCTCTTCAATCAGCCCCAGCATTTT.

The rearrangement uses TRBV5-1 and TRBJ1-2, with D unclear. The CDR3 runs 14 residues. V lost 4 bases to trimming and J lost 2 bases, with 12 bases between them. Germline V CDR1 and CDR2: SGHRS, YFSETQ. The CDR3: CASSPEAGNYGYTF. DNA of the CDR3: TGCGCCAGCAGCCCGGAGGCGGGAAACTATGGCTACACCTTC.

This clone was found once. This chain joins TRBV7-9 and TRBJ1-4, with 7 bases matching TRBD1. CDR1 SEHNR and CDR2 FQNEAQ come from the germline V gene (reference sequence). The CDR3 covers 14 residues. J gave up 7 bases and V 4 bases, and 6 bases lay outside the gene matches. CDR3 region: CASSSQGGGEKLFF. The CDR3 bases are TGTGCCAGCAGCTCTCAGGGGGGAGGTGAAAAACTGTTTTTT.

The rearrangement uses TRBV14 and TRBJ2-7; a possible D gene is TRBD2 (5 bases). V was cut by 0 bases and J by 5 bases, with 14 bases left in between. From germline, CDR1 is SGHDN and CDR2 FVKESK. The CDR3 runs to 15 residues. The CDR3 DNA reads TGTGCCAGCAGCCAAGAGAAAGTTAGAGGGCACGAGCAGTACTTC. This translates into CASSQEKVRGHEQYF. The whole variable domain, filled in from reference TRBV14 and TRBJ2-7, reads EAGVTQFPSHSVIEKGQTVTLRCDPISGHDNLYWYRRVMGKEIKFLLHFVKESKQDESGMPNNRFLAERTGGTYSTLKVQPAELEDSGVYFCASSQEKVRGHEQYFGPGTRLTVT.